This passage covers 28 T cell receptor beta chains from one sample sequenced in a study of regulatory T cells in long-lasting Graves disease (dated by TCRdb to the early 2020s). Explained via the paper, the time point label denotes: persistent/refractory GD, antithyroid drugs over 5 years with positive TRAb. For both TCR sequencing and RNA sequencing, RNA was extracted from PBMCs in TRIzol. Library generation was performed with multiplex PCR. Sequencing was performed on an Illumina HiSeq 4000. CDR3 regions were amplified by Arm-PCR with iRepertoire HTBI primers to construct TCR beta libraries. TCRdb reanalyzed the raw reads on its own, using fastp at Q25 for trimming and MiXCR for clone calling, and kept in-frame beta chains. Rows merge per CDR3 protein into single entries with the most common DNA and genes. For this sample there are around 500,000 distinct CDR3 sequences; around 21% appear just once. 6.5% to 10% of the sample goes to the ten largest clones.

Sequencing was performed on peripheral blood mononuclear cells (PBMCs), taken when the disease was refractory, from a patient treated with antithyroid drugs. The receptors originated from a female donor with Graves disease.

The chain links TRBV29-1 to TRBJ1-4; no clear D. The CDR3 contains 11 residues. Germline CDR1 is SQVTM and CDR2 is ANQGSEA. CDR3 loop: CCAQVGEKLFF. CDR3 nucleotides: TGCTGTGCCCAAGTGGGTGAAAAACTGTTTTTT. The full variable domain, in which reference TRBV29-1 and TRBJ1-4 provide the parts outside the CDR3, is SAVISQKPSRDICQRGTSLTIQCQVDSQVTMMFWYRQQPGQSLTLIATANQGSEATYESGFVIDKFPISRPNLTFSTLTVSNMSPEDSSIYLCCAQVGEKLFFGSGTQLSVL.

The genes are TRBV12-3 or TRBV12-4 and TRBJ1-3, with unresolved D. Trimming took off 1 base at V and 0 bases at J, with 10 bases between the two ends. This CDR3 is built from 16 residues. The CDR3 region has the DNA TGTGCCAGCAGTTTAGAGGGCCGATACTCTGGAAACACCATATATTTT. Protein: CASSLEGRYSGNTIYF.

The chain couples TRBV24-1 to TRBJ2-5, with D hard to call. The CDR3 spans 15 residues. The V end was cut by 3 bases, the J end by 4 bases, with 14 bases between. The germline V gene encodes CDR1 KGHDR and CDR2 SFDVKD. The CDR3 spells CATSDRFGPGETQYF. For the CDR3, the DNA is TGTGCCACCAGTGATCGTTTCGGCCCCGGAGAGACCCAGTACTTC.

This clonotype has a count of ten or more. The chain combines TRBV10-3 with TRBJ2-7; unclear D gene. CDR1 is ENHRY, CDR2 SYGVKD, per germline. CDR3 length: 11 amino acids. Trimming took off 10 bases at V and 3 bases at J, with 10 bases between the two ends. CDR3 sequence (DNA): TGTGCCACTGAAGTGGGCTACGAGCAGTACTTC. Translated, it gives CATEVGYEQYF.

This clonotype was seen a handful of times. This rearrangement joins TRBV29-1 to TRBJ2-7; the match to TRBD2 covers 10 bases. The V gene's germline CDR1 is SQVTM and CDR2 ANQGSEA. After removal of 7 bases from V and 1 base from J, the junction contained 4 bases not matched to a gene. The CDR3 extends over 13 amino acids. DNA for the CDR3: TGCAGCGCACTAGCGGGAAGATCCTACGAGCAGTACTTC. It yields the protein CSALAGRSYEQYF.

The chain employs TRBV19 and TRBJ1-5, with D possibly TRBD1 on 5 matching bases. Trimming left V 10 bases short and J 12 bases short, with 19 bases between. This CDR3 is built from 12 residues. Germline values: CDR1 LNHDA, CDR2 SQIVND (reference sequence). The DNA for the CDR3 is TGTGCCACAACCCGGGGGACGGCCGTCCAGCATTTT. Residues: CATTRGTAVQHF.

This chain uses TRBV4-1 with TRBJ1-1; D gene unclear. The CDR3 length is 16 residues. CDR1 MGHRA and CDR2 YSYEKL come from the germline V gene. With 0 bases removed from V and 9 bases from J, the gap between germline ends came to 20 bases. The CDR3 region has the DNA TGCGCCAGCAGCCAAGATCCTATCCCGGGCATAGATAAAGCTTTCTTT. This encodes CASSQDPIPGIDKAFF.

This clonotype was found a few times. The chain recombines TRBV7-6 with TRBJ2-5, with 7 bases aligning to TRBD1. Losses at the gene ends were 5 bases for V and 5 bases for J; bases not matched to a gene: 8. The CDR3 has 14 amino acids. Germline values: CDR1 SGHVS, CDR2 FNYEAQ. CDR3 amino acids: CASSASGGWETQYF. CDR3 coding DNA: TGTGCCAGCAGCGCCTCAGGGGGATGGGAGACCCAGTACTTC.

The chain has TRBV10-3 and TRBJ2-4, with D perhaps TRBD2 (7 bases). CDR3 size: 14 residues. Germline V gene sequence: CDR1 ENHRY, CDR2 SYGVKD. Trimming removed 6 bases at V and 2 bases at J, with 11 bases between. This CDR3 is CAISRGASKNIQYF. For the CDR3, the DNA is TGTGCCATCAGCCGGGGGGCCTCCAAAAACATTCAGTACTTC.

The V call is TRBV19, the J call TRBJ2-2, with TRBD2 matching 7 bases. V trimming: 6 bases; J trimming: 6 bases; junction bases outside the gene matches: 10. CDR3 size: 15 residues. Germline CDR1 and CDR2: LNHDA and SQIVND (reference sequence). DNA of the CDR3: TGTGCCAGTAGAGGACTAGTTGCCGTCGCCGGGGAGCTGTTTTTT. It yields the protein CASRGLVAVAGELFF.

This clonotype was observed many times. This sequence joins TRBV7-9 and TRBJ2-7; D unresolved. V lost 7 bases and J lost 3, with 10 bases in between. The CDR3 runs to 12 residues. CDR1 is SEHNR, CDR2 FQNEAQ, per germline (reference sequence). The CDR3 reads CASTGPDYEQYF. In DNA, the CDR3 is TGTGCCAGCACGGGTCCAGACTACGAGCAGTACTTC.

This clonotype is a singleton in its sample. The chain has TRBV3-1 and TRBJ1-5, with D possibly being TRBD1 (5 bases). The CDR3 extends over 11 amino acids. The germline V and J ends were trimmed by 3 bases and 10 bases, with 7 bases remaining between them. Per the germline V gene, CDR1 is LGHDT and CDR2 is YNNKEL (reference sequence). The CDR3 loop reads CASSQGLPQHF. CDR3 in DNA: TGTGCCAGCAGCCAGGGGCTACCCCAGCATTTT.

The chain couples TRBV10-3 to TRBJ1-5, with 7 bases fitting TRBD1. The CDR3 contains 12 residues. V gave up 5 bases and J gave up 5 bases; unmatched junction bases: 0. CDR1 ENHRY and CDR2 SYGVKD come from the germline V gene. The CDR3 sequence: CAISTGDQPQHF. The DNA for the CDR3 is TGTGCCATCAGTACAGGGGATCAGCCCCAGCATTTT.

J is TRBJ1-1 and V is TRBV4-3; D is possibly TRBD1 (6 bases). Germline V gene sequence: CDR1 LGHNA, CDR2 YSLEER. V was clipped by 3 bases and J by 3 bases, with 8 bases between them. The CDR3 has 13 residues. CDR3 in DNA: TGCGCCAGCAGCCAGGGGGCGGACACTGAAGCTTTCTTT. It is translated as CASSQGADTEAFF.

This clonotype was counted at least ten times. This chain links TRBV2 with TRBJ2-7, with a tentative D call TRBD2 (6 bases). Germline CDR1 reads SNHLY; CDR2 reads FYNNEI. The CDR3 is 12 residues long. Trimming shortened V by 9 bases and J by 7 bases, and 16 bases separated the two germline ends. As DNA, the CDR3 is TGTGCCAGTGGAGGGAGCCCAGGGGAGCAGTACTTC. Its translation is CASGGSPGEQYF.

The chain couples TRBV5-1 to TRBJ2-5, with 9 nucleotides matching TRBD2. V was clipped by 0 bases and J by 2 bases; unmatched bases: 11. Germline V gives CDR1 SGHRS, CDR2 YFSETQ. CDR3 length: 18 residues. CDR3 residues: CASSLGGLSGSGQETQYF. As DNA, the CDR3 is TGCGCCAGCAGCTTGGGGGGTCTTAGCGGGAGCGGGCAAGAGACCCAGTACTTC.

The gene calls are TRBV27 and TRBJ2-1; 8 bases match TRBD2. CDR3 size: 14 residues. V was clipped by 5 bases and J by 3 bases; unmatched bases: 3. Germline V CDR1 and CDR2: MNHEY, SMNVEV (reference sequence). The CDR3 DNA reads as TGTGCCAGCAGTCGGGGGGGAGGCTACAATGAGCAGTTCTTC. It encodes CASSRGGGYNEQFF.

On this clonotype: The junction departs from germline at one end; a sequencing error may be responsible. V and J are TRBV5-6 and TRBJ2-5; the D gene could be TRBD1 or TRBD2 (5 bases each). CDR1 and CDR2 (germline): SGHDT, YYEEEE. This CDR3 contains 11 residues. CDR3 residues: CASSVGPEGFF. As DNA, the CDR3 is TGTGCCAGCAGCGTGGGCCCCGAGGGGTTCTTC. The full variable domain, with the rest looked up from reference TRBV5-6 and TRBJ2-5, is DAGVTQSPTHLIKTRGQQVTLRCSPKSGHDTVSWYQQALGQGPQFIFQYYEEEERQRGNFPDRFSGHQFPNYSSELNVNALLLGDSALYLCASSVGPEGFFGPGTRLLVL.

With respect to this clonotype: This may be a read error: a much more frequent sequence differs by one nucleotide. This rearrangement joins TRBV3-1 to TRBJ1-4; D gene unclear. Looked up from germline, CDR1 is LGHDT and CDR2 is YNNKEL (reference sequence). CDR3 length: 12 residues. The chain's CDR3 is CASGVTNEKLLF. In DNA form, the CDR3 reads TGTGCCAGCGGCGTCACTAATGAAAAACTGCTTTTT.

The table lists this clonotype with a few counts. The chain carries TRBV20-1 and TRBJ1-2; D is unresolved. The CDR3 is 14 amino acids. V lost 2 bases, J lost 8 bases, and 18 bases lay in between. Germline CDR1 DFQATT, CDR2 SNEGSKA (reference sequence). The CDR3 sequence is CSARKVATVDGYTF. The CDR3 DNA reads as TGCAGTGCTAGAAAGGTCGCGACGGTAGACGGCTACACCTTC.

Comment on this clonotype: One base away lies a much larger clone, so this may be a sequencing read error. The chain uses TRBV6-1 and TRBJ2-4; D ambiguous. The CDR3 spans 14 residues. Germline V gene data show CDR1 as MNHNS and CDR2 as SASEGT. V shed 7 bases and J shed 3 bases, with 13 bases lying between them. DNA of the CDR3: TGTGCCAGCAACCAGCGACCCGACAAAAACATTCAGTACTTC. This translates into CASNQRPDKNIQYF.

This clonotype was counted ten times or more. This chain links TRBV2 with TRBJ2-7; D assignment may be TRBD1 or TRBD2 (5 bases each). The V gene's germline CDR1 is SNHLY and CDR2 FYNNEI. Trimming removed 6 bases at V and 6 bases at J, with 18 bases between. The CDR3 loop spans 14 amino acids. CDR3 sequence (DNA): TGTGCCAGCAGCCCGGGACCCCCTGGTGGCGAGCAGTACTTC. Protein product: CASSPGPPGGEQYF.

This clonotype was recorded a few times. The chain links TRBV19 to TRBJ1-2; 7 bases are shared with TRBD1. V was pared by 6 bases and J by 8 bases, with 18 bases of the junction left unmatched. CDR3 length equals 16 residues. Germline CDR1 and CDR2: LNHDA and SQIVND (reference sequence). As DNA, the CDR3 is TGTGCCAGTAGCGAACTGGCCGGGAAGGGGGCGATAGGCTACACCTTC. As protein: CASSELAGKGAIGYTF.

This clonotype was recorded a few times. J is TRBJ1-2 and V is TRBV7-9; 7 positions match TRBD1. V shed 5 bases and J 3 bases; nucleotides not matched to a gene: 6. CDR3 length: 14 amino acids. CDR1 and CDR2 (germline): SEHNR, FQNEAQ (reference sequence). CDR3 sequence: CASSGTGVHYGYTF. The DNA for the CDR3 is TGTGCCAGCAGCGGTACAGGGGTACACTATGGCTACACCTTC.

The V and J genes are TRBV11-2 and TRBJ2-5, with D unclear. The CDR3 covers 14 residues. Trimming removed 4 bases at V and 0 bases at J, with 9 bases between. The germline gives CDR1 SGHAT, CDR2 FQNNGV. The CDR3 here is CASSSTPYQETQYF. The CDR3 nucleotides read TGTGCCAGCAGCTCGACACCGTACCAAGAGACCCAGTACTTC.

This chain connects TRBV7-6 to TRBJ2-7, with D uncertain. Trimming pared 2 bases from V and 3 bases from J, leaving 8 bases between. Germline loops: CDR1 SGHVS, CDR2 FNYEAQ. The CDR3 sequence is 13 residues long. The CDR3 protein is CASSLSKVYEQYF. The CDR3 DNA reads TGTGCCAGCAGCTTAAGTAAGGTCTACGAGCAGTACTTC.

CDR3 region: CAWSHPSLSYEQYF. CDR3 nucleotides: TGTGCCTGGAGTCACCCTAGCTTATCCTACGAGCAGTACTTC. This chain links TRBV30 with TRBJ2-7; D perhaps matches TRBD2 (5 bases). CDR3 length: 14 amino acids. CDR1 and CDR2 (germline): GTSNPN, SVGIG (reference sequence). V lost 2 bases and J 1 base, leaving 12 bases between the germline ends.

This clonotype was recorded only once. The chain employs TRBV28 and TRBJ2-7; TRBD2 agrees at 8 bases. J gave up 7 bases and V 7 bases, and 6 bases lay outside the gene matches. The length of the CDR3 is 12 residues. The germline CDR1 and CDR2 sequences are MDHEN and SYDVKM. CDR3 residues: CASIGLAREQYF. CDR3 coding DNA: TGTGCCAGCATTGGACTAGCTAGGGAGCAGTACTTC. The variable domain in full, with the rest retrieved from reference TRBV28 and TRBJ2-7, is DVKVTQSSRYLVKRTGEKVFLECVQDMDHENMFWYRQDPGLGLRLIYFSYDVKMKEKGDIPEGYSVSREKKERFSLILESASTNQTSMYLCASIGLAREQYFGPGTRLTVT.